This TCR beta chain was sequenced for a study of blood T cell repertoires in COVID-19 (dated by TCRdb to about 2020). With regard to the full study: Samples covering the acute and convalescent phases of COVID-19 were provided by collaborators in the United States, Italy and Spain. The repertoires were made available in a free public database intended to serve as a resource for research on the immune response to SARS-CoV-2. Samples were obtained from the ongoing ImmuneRACE study (first 160 participants) and from about 1,300 subjects provided by 6 global collaborators. Deeply sampled blood TCRbeta repertoires from subjects exposed to, actively infected with, or recovered from COVID-19 were included in the dataset. Where available, HLA class I and class II types were obtained from metadata supplied by the sample provider rather than from assay-based typing. A de-identified subject ID, COVID-19 status, age in years and sex were almost always included in the sample metadata. The material from the prospective study consisted of cDNA or gDNA derived from T cells, B-cell-depleted T cells, or PBMCs. Overall study results and their limits: The amount of clinical and demographic metadata varied by source and participant and was provided uncurated.

Trimmed from V: 5 bases; trimmed from J: 5 bases; junction bases lacking a gene match: 6. Taken from cysteine to phenylalanine, the CDR3 has 13 residues. Only the CDR3 portion is preserved as DNA: 39 bases, with reading frame beginning at the first base. CDR1 SEHNR and CDR2 FQNEAQ are derived from the germline V gene (reference sequence). Participants in the prospective study were enrolled through a virtual design, were aged roughly 18 to 100 years, and lived in under 25 United States geographic areas. To assign participants to cohorts, the prospective study relied on clinical history that participants themselves reported in a screening survey and a study questionnaire. Recovered participants in ImmuneRACE Cohort 3 were defined as having two consecutive negative NP/OP PCR tests, clearance from a healthcare professional, or resolution of symptoms. In the prospective study, mobile phlebotomists collected whole blood, serum and a nasopharyngeal or oropharyngeal swab from each participant. Additional blood draws and questionnaires over an approximately two-month period could optionally be provided by prospective study participants. Blood samples from the prospective study were shipped frozen or at room temperature prior to DNA extraction.

Turning to this clone: Its antigen target is currently unknown. Base qualities were left out, and no much larger clone turns up one base away.

TCRbeta CDR3 regions were amplified from genomic DNA by means of the immunoSEQ Assay, a bias-controlled multiplex PCR. On the authors' methods: Nucleated cell counts per sample were estimated from amplification of reference gene primers within the assay. To quantify the absolute abundance of each unique TCRbeta CDR3 rearrangement, sequence reads were collapsed and filtered. For each sample, productive Simpson clonality was calculated as the square root of Simpson's diversity index over productive rearrangements. TCRdb stores this immuneACCESS table with in-frame sequences only. Part of the clones is absent; in the studies checked, under half of the shortfall reflects unresolved V genes, and no reason is known for the rest. Clone size and the V and J calls come from that table; the DNA yielded D and trimming. In this sample the table shows fewer than 200,000 clones, about 88% of which occur a single time. The top ten clonotypes cover about 9.4% of the sample.

The chain is made from TRBV7-9 and TRBJ2-7; TRBD1 aligns with 7 central bases. The sample consisted of PBMCs or T cells enriched from blood (not recorded which). The source is a young woman who had recovered from COVID-19. The DNA reads TGTGCCAGCAGCGCCGACAGGGTCCACGAGCAGTACTTC. It specifies CASSADRVHEQYF. This CDR3, with the reference TRBV7-9 and TRBJ2-7 proteins standing in past its ends, gives the full variable domain DTGVSQNPRHKITKRGQNVTFRCDPISEHNRLYWYRQTLGQGPEFLTYFQNEAQLEKSRLLSDRFSAERPKGSFSTLEIQRTEQGDSAMYLCASSADRVHEQYFGPGTRLTVT.